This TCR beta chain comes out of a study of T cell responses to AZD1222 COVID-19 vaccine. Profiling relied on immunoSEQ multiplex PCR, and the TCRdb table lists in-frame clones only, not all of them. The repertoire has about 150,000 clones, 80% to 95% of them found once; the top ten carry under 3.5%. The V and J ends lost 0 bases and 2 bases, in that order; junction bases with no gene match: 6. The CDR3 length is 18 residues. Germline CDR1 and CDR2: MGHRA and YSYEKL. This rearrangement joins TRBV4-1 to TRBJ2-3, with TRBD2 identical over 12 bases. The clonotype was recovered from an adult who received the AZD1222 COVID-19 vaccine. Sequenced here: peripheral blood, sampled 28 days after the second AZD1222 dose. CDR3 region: CASSQDGTSGPPTDTQYF. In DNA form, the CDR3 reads TGCGCCAGCAGCCAAGATGGGACTAGCGGGCCTCCCACAGATACGCAGTATTTT.